The following is a TCR beta chain sequence with its context. No antigen is known for it. ViraFEST assay sequencing came after antigen-specific CD4+ T cells were expanded with viral peptide pools. Upon completion of roughly ten days in culture, CD4+ T cells were isolated. Vaccine recipients had no previous SARS-CoV-2 infection; their nucleocapsid antibodies were negative. The data are from a study of vaccination effects on CD4 cells after COVID-19. The data were produced by immunoSEQ multiplex PCR, yet TCRdb's version contains in-frame clones alone and is incomplete. The sample consists of about 60,000 clones, roughly 79% of them appearing once. The study, taken as a whole, reports: The study, lacking early post-infection timepoints, had few convalescent patients.

V dropped 1 base and J dropped 0; count of bases not matched to a gene: 3. This CDR3 contains 15 residues. Germline lookup yields CDR1 SGHRS and CDR2 YFSETQ. Sequencing used CD4+ T cells from PBMCs cultured with HCoV-229E spike peptides, obtained before COVID-19 vaccination. The V call is TRBV5-1, the J call TRBJ1-1; 7 nucleotides agree with TRBD1. The origin of this receptor is a human donor who received a COVID-19 vaccine. The CDR3 DNA sequence: TGCGCCAGCAGCTTGACCGGGACAGTGAACACTGAAGCTTTCTTT. Protein: CASSLTGTVNTEAFF.